Following are 12 T cell receptor beta chains from one sample sequenced in a study of blood T cell repertoires in COVID-19. Assay: immunoSEQ multiplex PCR; the TCRdb copy retains only in-frame clones and omits some. The sample carries more than 350,000 clones, over 75% recorded once. The sample comprised peripheral blood. The receptor set was obtained from a woman aged 25 to 39 with COVID-19, enrolled during active disease.

The rearrangement links TRBV11-2 to TRBJ2-5, with 8 bases matching TRBD1. This CDR3 comprises 15 residues. The V gene end was trimmed by 5 bases and the J gene end by 4 bases; junction bases not matched to a gene: 9. Germline V gene data show CDR1 as SGHAT and CDR2 as FQNNGV. CDR3 in DNA: TGTGCCAGCAGCAGGGCAGGGGGCGGGCTAGAGACCCAGTACTTC. Amino acid sequence: CASSRAGGGLETQYF.

This clone has a single count. The CDR3 loop reads CASRAGSNTGELFF. The CDR3 DNA follows: TGCGCCAGCCGCGCAGGGTCGAACACCGGGGAGCTGTTTTTT. The V and J genes are TRBV5-1 and TRBJ2-2; D may be TRBD1 (5 bases). V was cut by 7 bases and J by 0 bases, with 10 bases left in between. Germline CDR1 reads SGHRS; CDR2 reads YFSETQ. The CDR3 totals 14 residues.

This clone appeared once. This chain connects TRBV2 to TRBJ2-1, with TRBD2 as a possible D gene (6 bases). The CDR3 loop spans 13 amino acids. Germline V gene lookup returns CDR1 SNHLY and CDR2 FYNNEI. Trimming cost V 11 bases and J 4 bases, with 15 bases left between them. CDR3 in DNA: TGTGCCTCCTGGGACTCTGATTACAATGAGCAGTTCTTC. Protein product: CASWDSDYNEQFF.

This clone was observed at least ten times. The V call is TRBV5-1, the J call TRBJ2-3; D not resolved. CDR1 is SGHRS, CDR2 YFSETQ, per germline. Trimming took 3 bases from V and 2 from J, leaving 4 bases between them. This CDR3 spans 12 amino acids. Written as DNA, the CDR3 is TGCGCCAGCAGCTCCCTCACAGATACGCAGTATTTT. Translation gives CASSSLTDTQYF.

The chain couples TRBV5-1 to TRBJ1-6; D not resolved. The CDR3 is 13 residues long. The V gene's germline CDR1 is SGHRS and CDR2 YFSETQ. The ends were cut back, 6 bases at V and 9 bases at J, with 13 bases in the middle. The CDR3 reads CASTRSMTSPLHF. Here the CDR3 DNA reads TGCGCCAGCACCCGGAGTATGACTTCACCCCTCCACTTT.

The chain combines TRBV19 with TRBJ1-1, with D possibly being TRBD1 (5 bases). Germline V gives CDR1 LNHDA, CDR2 SQIVND (reference sequence). There are 14 residues in the CDR3. Trimming cost V 3 bases and J 1 base, with 9 bases left between them. The CDR3 region has the DNA TGTGCCAGTAGTATTCTGGGGGGGAACACTGAAGCTTTCTTT. Protein sequence: CASSILGGNTEAFF.

The chain couples TRBV6-5 to TRBJ1-4; 7 nucleotides agree with TRBD1. The CDR3 spans 14 residues. Trimming took 6 bases from V and 6 from J; bases not matched to a gene: 7. The germline V gene encodes CDR1 MNHEY and CDR2 SVGAGI. This CDR3 reads CASRDRFFYEKLFF. Here the CDR3 DNA reads TGTGCCAGCAGGGACAGGTTCTTTTATGAAAAACTGTTTTTT.

In the case of this clone: Other DNA sequences within the sample encode an identical CDR3. The chain carries TRBV12-3 or TRBV12-4 and TRBJ2-7; D ambiguous. Deletions cut 6 bases from V and 2 bases from J, with 8 bases between. CDR3 size: 12 residues. The CDR3 reads CASSLSTYEQYF. DNA of the CDR3: TGTGCCAGCAGCCTTTCTACCTACGAGCAGTACTTC.

This sequence joins TRBV9 and TRBJ2-6, with unresolved D. The CDR3 has 17 amino acids. The V end lost 0 bases, the J end lost 0 bases, and 10 bases lay between the germline ends. The germline gives CDR1 SGDLS, CDR2 YYNGEE. This CDR3 is CASSVAPPGSGANVLTF. CDR3 bases: TGTGCCAGCAGCGTAGCGCCCCCGGGCTCTGGGGCCAACGTCCTGACTTTC.

The chain joins TRBV7-2 to TRBJ2-1; a weak D match, TRBD1 (5 bases). Germline V gives CDR1 SGHTA, CDR2 FQGNSA. V lost 5 bases and J lost 8, with 16 bases in between. The CDR3 has 14 amino acids. The CDR3 spells CASSLRTPKYEQFF. For the CDR3, the DNA is TGTGCCAGCAGCCTACGGACACCGAAATATGAGCAGTTCTTC.

The chain employs TRBV27 and TRBJ2-5; 8 nucleotides align to TRBD1. With 4 bases clipped from V and 7 bases from J, the junction kept 14 bases outside the gene matches. The CDR3 is 16 amino acids. Germline CDR1 MNHEY, CDR2 SMNVEV (reference sequence). CDR3 loop: CASSSTLPGQGGTQYF. Here the CDR3 DNA reads TGTGCCAGCAGTTCAACACTCCCAGGACAGGGAGGGACCCAGTACTTC.

The V call is TRBV4-1, the J call TRBJ1-5, with 11 bases fitting TRBD1. Trimming cost V 1 base and J 0 bases; bases outside gene matches: 11. The germline V gene has CDR1 MGHRA and CDR2 YSYEKL. The CDR3 spans 20 residues. The DNA of the CDR3 is TGCGCCAGCAGCCAAGGTCCCCCGGGACAGGGGGTAAATAGCAATCAGCCCCAGCATTTT. Its protein product is CASSQGPPGQGVNSNQPQHF.